Below, 22 T cell receptor beta chains from the same sample are listed, as sequenced in a study of T cell responses to AZD1222 COVID-19 vaccine. This table comes from immunoSEQ multiplex PCR, and its TCRdb copy is limited to in-frame clones, with some not included. The sample holds roughly 260,000 clones, approximately 93% seen once. Here the sequenced sample was peripheral blood, taken on day 0 of AZD1222 vaccination. These receptors came from an adult in good health.

This sequence joins TRBV2 and TRBJ1-6; no firm D call. This CDR3 comprises 11 residues. V lost 4 bases, J lost 12 bases, and 7 bases lay in between. The germline V gene has CDR1 SNHLY and CDR2 FYNNEI. This chain's CDR3 is CASSGGQPLHF. CDR3 nucleotides: TGTGCCAGCAGTGGAGGCCAACCCCTCCACTTT.

The genes are TRBV4-3 and TRBJ1-3, with D unresolved. CDR1 and CDR2 from the germline V gene are LGHNA and YSLEER. CDR3 length: 17 amino acids. V lost 0 bases and J lost 2, with 14 bases in between. Written as DNA, the CDR3 is TGCGCCAGCAGCCAAGATCCGGGAGGACTTACTGGAAACACCATATATTTT. Amino acid sequence: CASSQDPGGLTGNTIYF.

On this clone: Other nucleotide sequences from this sample produce the same CDR3. This chain uses TRBV4-1 with TRBJ2-3; D is unresolved. V was shortened by 1 base and J by 1 base, with 3 bases between the two germline ends. The CDR3 sequence is 13 residues long. Germline V gene sequence: CDR1 MGHRA, CDR2 YSYEKL. CDR3 residues: CASSQAGTDTQYF. For the CDR3, the DNA is TGCGCCAGCAGCCAAGCGGGCACAGATACGCAGTATTTT.

This chain uses TRBV9 with TRBJ2-5; 8 positions match TRBD1. CDR3 size: 13 residues. CDR1 is SGDLS and CDR2 is YYNGEE in the germline V gene. With 3 bases clipped from V and 5 bases from J, the junction kept 3 bases outside the gene matches. CDR3 DNA: TGTGCCAGCAGCGCAGGGGGCTTGGAGACCCAGTACTTC. It specifies CASSAGGLETQYF.

V is TRBV4-3 and J is TRBJ2-7; 15 nucleotides match TRBD2. Germline loops: CDR1 LGHNA, CDR2 YSLEER. The junction had 5 bases not matched to a gene; V was cut back by 2 bases and J by 6 bases. There are 16 residues in the CDR3. CDR3 in DNA: TGCGCCAGCAGCCAAAGCGGGACTAGCGGGAGGAGCGAGCAGTACTTC. It encodes CASSQSGTSGRSEQYF.

The CDR3 is CASSTTGGNEKLFF. The CDR3 DNA sequence: TGTGCCAGCAGCACGACAGGGGGAAACGAAAAACTGTTTTTT. The chain uses TRBV9 and TRBJ1-4, with 9 bases matching TRBD1. This CDR3 is 14 amino acids long. From germline, CDR1 is SGDLS and CDR2 YYNGEE. V dropped 4 bases and J dropped 8; count of bases not matched to a gene: 6.

The rearrangement joins TRBV3-1 (or the pseudogene TRBV3-2) to TRBJ2-2, with D perhaps TRBD2 (7 bases). Germline assignment: CDR1 LGHDT and CDR2 YNNKEL (reference sequence). Trimming cost V 1 base and J 5 bases, with 20 bases left between them. The CDR3 loop spans 18 amino acids. Here the CDR3 DNA reads TGTGCCAGCAGCCAAGCCGCTGGGGGGGCCTCGGGGACCGGGGAGCTGTTTTTT. Protein: CASSQAAGGASGTGELFF.

This clone was counted once. The V and J genes are TRBV9 and TRBJ2-6; maybe TRBD1 (6 bases). Germline V gene sequence: CDR1 SGDLS, CDR2 YYNGEE. The CDR3 runs 18 residues. With 3 bases removed from V and 4 bases from J, the gap between germline ends came to 20 bases. The CDR3 reads CASSANQATGLGANVLTF. The CDR3 nucleotides read TGTGCCAGCAGCGCAAACCAAGCCACAGGGCTGGGGGCCAACGTCCTGACTTTC. Full variable domain (outside the CDR3, taken from reference TRBV9 and TRBJ2-6): DSGVTQTPKHLITATGQRVTLRCSPRSGDLSVYWYQQSLDQGLQFLIQYYNGEERAKGNILERFSAQQFPDLHSELNLSSLELGDSALYFCASSANQATGLGANVLTFGAGSRLTVL.

J is TRBJ1-2 and V is TRBV7-9; possibly TRBD1 for D (6 bases). CDR1 and CDR2 from the germline V gene are SEHNR and FQNEAQ (reference sequence). The CDR3 is made up of 12 amino acids. Trimming left V 10 bases short and J 4 bases short, with 13 bases between. The CDR3 DNA follows: TGTGCCACCTCGGACAGCCTCTATGGCTACACCTTC. Translated, it gives CATSDSLYGYTF.

The chain recombines TRBV13 with TRBJ2-7, with 10 bases that match TRBD1. Germline V gene sequence: CDR1 PRHDT, CDR2 FYEKMQ (reference sequence). The CDR3 length is 16 residues. With V trimmed by 5 bases and J by 3 bases, 10 bases remained unmatched. The CDR3 spells CASSAAPGTGDYEQYF. CDR3 in DNA: TGTGCCAGCAGCGCCGCCCCCGGGACAGGGGACTACGAGCAGTACTTC.

This chain joins TRBV28 and TRBJ1-2, with D unclear. The CDR3 is 15 amino acids. V was pared by 5 bases and J by 0 bases, with 13 bases between. Germline V gene sequence: CDR1 MDHEN, CDR2 SYDVKM. The CDR3 spells CASSPPGATNYGYTF. CDR3 nucleotide sequence: TGTGCCAGCAGTCCACCGGGAGCTACTAACTATGGCTACACCTTC.

J is TRBJ2-7 and V is TRBV6-5; the D gene is possibly TRBD2 (5 bases). The CDR3 is 15 amino acids. Per the germline V gene, CDR1 is MNHEY and CDR2 is SVGAGI. V shed 0 bases and J shed 2 bases, with 11 bases lying between them. The CDR3 sequence: CASSYSSGLAYEQYF. CDR3 bases: TGTGCCAGCAGTTACTCATCGGGGTTGGCCTACGAGCAGTACTTC.

V usage is TRBV10-3 and J usage is TRBJ1-1; no reliable D call. Germline assignment: CDR1 ENHRY and CDR2 SYGVKD. Trimming shortened V by 2 bases and J by 3 bases, and 7 bases separated the two germline ends. The CDR3 sequence is 13 residues long. CDR3 protein: CAISERSDTEAFF. Here the CDR3 DNA reads TGTGCCATCAGTGAGAGGTCGGACACTGAAGCTTTCTTT.

The chain is built from TRBV3-1 (or the pseudogene TRBV3-2) and TRBJ2-7; D unclear. The germline V gene has CDR1 LGHDT and CDR2 YNNKEL (reference sequence). The CDR3 loop spans 13 amino acids. V was pared by 1 base and J by 3 bases, with 7 bases between. CDR3 sequence: CASSQVAGYEQYF. Written as DNA, the CDR3 is TGTGCCAGCAGCCAAGTAGCCGGCTACGAGCAGTACTTC.

The chain is built from TRBV18 and TRBJ1-3; no clear D. V was trimmed by 4 bases and J by 0 bases, leaving 13 bases between them. Germline lookup yields CDR1 KGHSH and CDR2 LQKENI. The CDR3 runs 16 residues. The CDR3 region is CASSRPGRGSGNTIYF. Here the CDR3 DNA reads TGTGCCAGCTCACGACCGGGGAGAGGCTCTGGAAACACCATATATTTT.

This chain links TRBV7-8 with TRBJ1-2, with 8 bases lining up with TRBD1. The CDR3 loop spans 14 amino acids. V dropped 4 bases and J dropped 7; count of bases not matched to a gene: 8. CDR1 and CDR2 (germline): SGHVS, FQNEAQ. DNA of the CDR3: TGTGCCAGCAGCTCCAAGTTCGACAGGGGTGGCTACACCTTC. Translation gives CASSSKFDRGGYTF. The whole variable domain, filled in from reference TRBV7-8 and TRBJ1-2, reads GAGVSQSPRYKVAKRGQDVALRCDPISGHVSLFWYQQALGQGPEFLTYFQNEAQLDKSGLPSDRFFAERPEGSVSTLKIQRTQQEDSAVYLCASSSKFDRGGYTFGSGTRLTVV.

V usage is TRBV3-1 (or the pseudogene TRBV3-2) and J usage is TRBJ2-7, with 8 bases identical to TRBD2. The trim removed 4 bases at V and 3 bases at J, leaving 11 bases unmatched. Per germline, CDR1 LGHDT and CDR2 YNNKEL (reference sequence). The CDR3 totals 16 residues. CDR3 sequence reads: CASSPPHPSGSYEQYF. The CDR3 DNA reads as TGTGCCAGCAGCCCTCCTCACCCGAGCGGGAGCTACGAGCAGTACTTC.

This chain connects TRBV7-2 to TRBJ2-7; 8 bases line up with TRBD2. Trimming took 5 bases from V and 3 from J; bases not matched to a gene: 6. CDR3 length equals 14 residues. Germline CDR1 SGHTA, CDR2 FQGNSA. The CDR3 DNA is TGTGCCAGCAGCCCCACGGGACTAGACTACGAGCAGTACTTC. This gives the protein CASSPTGLDYEQYF.

The V call is TRBV5-4, the J call TRBJ1-5, with D tentatively TRBD1 (5 bases). From germline, CDR1 is SGHNT and CDR2 YYREEE (reference sequence). The CDR3 covers 15 residues. V lost 0 bases and J lost 9, with 16 bases in between. The CDR3 DNA sequence: TGTGCCAGCAGCTTGGCCGGAGGGGCCCCAAGGCCCCAGCATTTT. Protein product: CASSLAGGAPRPQHF. Combining the CDR3 with reference TRBV5-4 and TRBJ1-5 gives the whole variable domain ETGVTQSPTHLIKTRGQQVTLRCSSQSGHNTVSWYQQALGQGPQFIFQYYREEENGRGNFPPRFSGLQFPNYSSELNVNALELDDSALYLCASSLAGGAPRPQHFGDGTRLSIL.

This rearrangement joins TRBV19 to TRBJ2-7; 10 bases fit TRBD2. Trimming at V came to 5 bases and at J to 3 bases, leaving 4 bases not matched to a gene. Germline CDR1 reads LNHDA; CDR2 reads SQIVND (reference sequence). The CDR3 totals 14 residues. As DNA, the CDR3 is TGTGCCAGTAGTCCTAGCGGGAGCTTCTACGAGCAGTACTTC. Residues: CASSPSGSFYEQYF.

The J gene is TRBJ2-5, the V gene TRBV12-3 or TRBV12-4; weak D call: TRBD1 (6 bases). The CDR3 is 12 residues long. V lost 4 bases and J lost 5, with 8 bases in between. CDR3 coding DNA: TGTGCCAGCAGTTCAGACAGGGAGACCCAGTACTTC. Translated, it gives CASSSDRETQYF.

The V call is TRBV6-5, the J call TRBJ1-1; possible D gene TRBD1, 6 bases. There are 14 residues in the CDR3. The V gene lost 6 bases and the J gene lost 6 bases, with 17 bases spanning the gap. The germline gives CDR1 MNHEY, CDR2 SVGAGI. This chain's CDR3 is CASRSSGGAAEAFF. Here the CDR3 DNA reads TGTGCCAGCAGGTCTTCGGGGGGCGCGGCTGAAGCTTTCTTT.